This T cell receptor (beta chain) was profiled in a study of blood T cell repertoires in COVID-19. Across the whole study: Material from acute and convalescent COVID-19 was sourced from the United States, Italy and Spain. T cells, B-cell-depleted T cells, or PBMCs provided the cDNA or gDNA that served as material.

V lost 0 bases to trimming and J lost 8 bases, with 13 bases between them. The CDR3 consists of 14 residues. From germline, CDR1 is LNHNV and CDR2 YYDKDF (reference sequence). Authors' analysis steps: The assay estimated nucleated cells by amplifying reference gene primers. The protocol was immunoSEQ multiplex PCR, while the TCRdb copy is restricted to in-frame clones and leaves out a portion. The V and J calls and clone size come from that table; D and trimming were worked out from the DNA. The sample carries 30,000 to 50,000 clones, about 82% recorded once. The chain has TRBV15 and TRBJ1-2; no reliable D call. The TCR was taken from a man older than 75 with active or convalescent COVID-19. The sample comprised peripheral blood. The CDR3 nucleotides read TGTGCCACCAGCAGAGAGGAACAGCTGAAGGGCTACACCTTC. Protein sequence: CATSREEQLKGYTF.